These T cell receptor beta chains were read from a single sample in a study of OX40 agonist ivuxolimab in advanced cancers. Profiled with immunoSEQ multiplex PCR; TCRdb holds only in-frame clones, not every one. This table has fewer than 60,000 clones, 60% to 80% appearing once. The sequencing used CD4+ or CD8+ T cells sorted from blood, collected in a trial of the OX40 agonist ivuxolimab. These receptors all stem from an adult with an advanced solid tumor such as melanoma, head and neck, liver or kidney cancer. Both conserved end residues are part of each CDR3. Fields, in order: clone size, D gene, V gene, J gene, CDR3 protein, CDR3 DNA. D genes are given only for firm matches. The size of a clone is reported for some rows only, either as once, few or many, or as a class for expanded clones.

size: -; D: TRBD1; V: TRBV9; J: TRBJ1-2; CDR3: CASSDGGQRYTF; DNA: TGTGCCAGCAGCGATGGGGGACAGAGGTACACCTTC
size: -; D: -; V: TRBV6-5; J: TRBJ1-1; CDR3: CASSPWGEGGPGAFF; DNA: TGTGCCAGCAGCCCTTGGGGGGAAGGGGGGCCGGGAGCTTTCTTT
size: -; D: -; V: TRBV2; J: TRBJ1-4; CDR3: CASSEALGVPNEKLFF; DNA: TGTGCCAGCAGTGAAGCGCTGGGAGTACCTAATGAAAAACTGTTTTTT
size: once; D: -; V: TRBV7-9; J: TRBJ1-1; CDR3: CASSFSGSVGTEAFF; DNA: TGTGCCAGCAGCTTTAGCGGGTCGGTCGGGACTGAAGCTTTCTTT
size: -; D: TRBD1; V: TRBV19; J: TRBJ1-2; CDR3: CASSMGTAQGNYGYTF; DNA: TGTGCCAGTAGTATGGGGACAGCTCAAGGGAACTATGGCTACACCTTC
size: -; D: TRBD1; V: TRBV7-9; J: TRBJ1-2; CDR3: CASSFLTGAASNYGYTF; DNA: TGTGCCAGCAGCTTTCTGACAGGGGCCGCCTCGAACTATGGCTACACCTTC
size: few; D: -; V: TRBV7-9; J: TRBJ1-1; CDR3: CASSLQGNTEAFF; DNA: TGTGCCAGCAGCCTACAGGGGAACACTGAAGCTTTCTTT
size: once; D: TRBD1; V: TRBV28; J: TRBJ1-1; CDR3: CASPSGTGDTEAFF; DNA: TGTGCCAGCCCCTCCGGGACAGGGGACACTGAAGCTTTCTTT
size: few; D: -; V: TRBV14; J: TRBJ1-2; CDR3: CASSQGISGYTF; DNA: TGTGCCAGCAGCCAGGGAATCTCTGGCTACACCTTC
size: -; D: -; V: TRBV18; J: TRBJ1-5; CDR3: CASSPQQDEQPQHF; DNA: TGTGCCAGCTCACCACAACAGGATGAGCAGCCCCAGCATTTT
size: -; D: -; V: TRBV6-5; J: TRBJ2-2; CDR3: CASSYRGTGELFF; DNA: TGTGCCAGCAGTTACAGGGGAACCGGGGAGCTGTTTTTT
size: -; D: -; V: TRBV4-3; J: TRBJ2-7; CDR3: CASSLYRSSYEQYF; DNA: TGCGCCAGCAGCCTATACAGGAGCTCCTACGAGCAGTACTTC
size: -; D: -; V: TRBV5-8; J: TRBJ2-1; CDR3: CASSLDRGTYNEQFF; DNA: TGTGCCAGCAGCCTGGATCGGGGTACCTACAATGAGCAGTTCTTC
size: -; D: TRBD2; V: TRBV16; J: TRBJ2-2; CDR3: CASSRGGTNTGELFF; DNA: TGTGCCAGCAGCCGGGGGGGAACGAACACCGGGGAGCTGTTTTTT
size: -; D: -; V: TRBV5-1; J: TRBJ1-3; CDR3: CASSLGQTGNTIYF; DNA: TGCGCCAGCAGCTTGGGACAGACTGGAAACACCATATATTTT
size: -; D: -; V: TRBV9; J: TRBJ2-3; CDR3: CASSVGQKDTQYF; DNA: TGTGCCAGCAGCGTAGGGCAGAAAGATACGCAGTATTTT
size: -; D: TRBD1; V: TRBV7-9; J: TRBJ1-4; CDR3: CASSLAGQVNEKLFF; DNA: TGTGCCAGCAGCTTAGCCGGACAGGTTAATGAAAAACTGTTTTTT
size: -; D: -; V: TRBV4-1; J: TRBJ1-6; CDR3: CASSQDGRDSPLHF; DNA: TGCGCCAGCAGCCAAGATGGGCGGGATTCACCCCTCCACTTT
size: -; D: TRBD2; V: TRBV7-3; J: TRBJ2-1; CDR3: CASSLMSGSSYNEQFF; DNA: TGTGCCAGCAGCTTAATGAGCGGGAGCTCCTACAATGAGCAGTTCTTC
size: -; D: -; V: TRBV7-2; J: TRBJ2-6; CDR3: CASSLQGLISGANVLTF; DNA: TGTGCCAGCAGCTTACAGGGGCTAATCTCTGGGGCCAACGTCCTGACTTTC
size: once; D: TRBD2; V: TRBV2; J: TRBJ2-3; CDR3: CASSEWGGSTDTQYF; DNA: TGTGCCAGCAGTGAATGGGGGGGTAGCACAGATACGCAGTATTTT
size: -; D: -; V: TRBV6-6; J: TRBJ1-4; CDR3: CASRRTNEKLFF; DNA: TGTGCCAGCCGAAGAACTAATGAAAAACTGTTTTTT
size: few; D: -; V: TRBV28; J: TRBJ1-1; CDR3: CASTPPWGRGITEAFF; DNA: TGTGCCAGCACCCCACCCTGGGGCAGGGGAATTACTGAAGCTTTCTTT